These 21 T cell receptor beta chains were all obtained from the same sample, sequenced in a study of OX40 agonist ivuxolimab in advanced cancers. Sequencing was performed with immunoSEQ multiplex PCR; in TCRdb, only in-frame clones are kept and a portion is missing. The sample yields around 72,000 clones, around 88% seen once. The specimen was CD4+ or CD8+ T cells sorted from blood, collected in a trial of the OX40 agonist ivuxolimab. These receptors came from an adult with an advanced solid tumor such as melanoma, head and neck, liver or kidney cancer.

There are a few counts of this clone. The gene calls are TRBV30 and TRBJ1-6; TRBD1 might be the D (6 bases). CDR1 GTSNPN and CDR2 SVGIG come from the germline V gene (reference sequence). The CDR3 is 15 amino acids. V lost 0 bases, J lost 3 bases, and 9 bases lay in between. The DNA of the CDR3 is TGTGCCTGGAGTGTACTACAGGGCTATAATTCACCCCTCCACTTT. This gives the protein CAWSVLQGYNSPLHF.

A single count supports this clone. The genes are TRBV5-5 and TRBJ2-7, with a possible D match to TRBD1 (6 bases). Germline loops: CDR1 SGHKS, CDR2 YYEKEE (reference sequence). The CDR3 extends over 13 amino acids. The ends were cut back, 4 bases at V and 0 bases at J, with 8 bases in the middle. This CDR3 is CASSPGDSYEQYF. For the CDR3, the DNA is TGTGCCAGCAGCCCAGGGGACTCCTACGAGCAGTACTTC.

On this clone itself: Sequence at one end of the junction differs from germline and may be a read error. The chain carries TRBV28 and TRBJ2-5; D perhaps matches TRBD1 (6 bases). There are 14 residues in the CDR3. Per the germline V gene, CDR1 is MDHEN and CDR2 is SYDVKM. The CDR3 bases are TGTGCCAGCAGTTCAGACAGGTGGCAAGGGACCCAGTACTTC. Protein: CASSSDRWQGTQYF.

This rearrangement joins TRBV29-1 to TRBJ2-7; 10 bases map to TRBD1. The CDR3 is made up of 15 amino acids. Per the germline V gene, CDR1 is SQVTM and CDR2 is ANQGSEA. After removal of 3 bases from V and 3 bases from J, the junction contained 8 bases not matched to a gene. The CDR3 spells CSVDGRDRGYYEQYF. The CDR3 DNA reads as TGCAGCGTTGACGGACGGGACAGGGGTTACTACGAGCAGTACTTC.

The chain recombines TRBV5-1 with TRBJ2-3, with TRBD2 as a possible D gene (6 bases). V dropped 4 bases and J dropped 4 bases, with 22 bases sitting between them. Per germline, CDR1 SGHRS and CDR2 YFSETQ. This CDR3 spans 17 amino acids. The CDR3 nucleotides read TGCGCCAGCAGCCCACCTCAGGGCGGGGTAGGGCCAGATACGCAGTATTTT. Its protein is CASSPPQGGVGPDTQYF.

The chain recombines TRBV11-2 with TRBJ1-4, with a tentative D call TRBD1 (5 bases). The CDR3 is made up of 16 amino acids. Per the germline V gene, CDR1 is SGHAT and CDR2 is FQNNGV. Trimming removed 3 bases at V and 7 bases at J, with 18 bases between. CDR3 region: CASSLGDGGTSEKLFF. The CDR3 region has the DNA TGTGCCAGCAGCTTGGGTGACGGGGGAACGAGTGAAAAACTGTTTTTT.

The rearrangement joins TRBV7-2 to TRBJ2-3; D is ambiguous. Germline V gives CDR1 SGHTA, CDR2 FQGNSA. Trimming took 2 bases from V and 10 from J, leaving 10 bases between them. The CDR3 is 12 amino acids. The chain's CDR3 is CASSLPDPAQYF. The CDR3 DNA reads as TGTGCCAGCAGCTTACCGGACCCGGCGCAGTATTTT.

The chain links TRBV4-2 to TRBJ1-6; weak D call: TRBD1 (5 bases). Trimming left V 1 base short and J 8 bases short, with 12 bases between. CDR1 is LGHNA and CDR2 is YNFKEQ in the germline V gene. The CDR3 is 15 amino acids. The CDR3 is CASSQGGAGDSPLHF. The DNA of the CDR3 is TGTGCCAGCAGCCAAGGAGGGGCCGGGGATTCACCCCTCCACTTT.

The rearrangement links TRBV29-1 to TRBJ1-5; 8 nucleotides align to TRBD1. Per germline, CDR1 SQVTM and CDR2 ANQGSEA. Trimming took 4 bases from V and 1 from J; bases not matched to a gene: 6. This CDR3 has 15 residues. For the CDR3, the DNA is TGCAGCGTTGGGGGGAGACAGGGGAGCAATCAGCCCCAGCATTTT. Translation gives CSVGGRQGSNQPQHF.

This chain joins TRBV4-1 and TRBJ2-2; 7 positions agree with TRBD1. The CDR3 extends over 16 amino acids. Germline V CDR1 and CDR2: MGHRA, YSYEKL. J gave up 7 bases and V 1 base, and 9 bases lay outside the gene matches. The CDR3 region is CASSQGPTGYGGELFF. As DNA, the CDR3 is TGCGCCAGCAGCCAAGGCCCGACAGGGTACGGCGGGGAGCTGTTTTTT.

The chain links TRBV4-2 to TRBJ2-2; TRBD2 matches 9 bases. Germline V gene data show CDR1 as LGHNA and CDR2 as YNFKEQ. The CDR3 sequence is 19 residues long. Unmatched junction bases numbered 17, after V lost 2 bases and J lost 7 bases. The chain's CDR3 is CASSQTVPGTSRTDGELFF. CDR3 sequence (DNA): TGTGCCAGCAGCCAAACCGTCCCAGGGACTAGCCGCACTGACGGGGAGCTGTTTTTT.

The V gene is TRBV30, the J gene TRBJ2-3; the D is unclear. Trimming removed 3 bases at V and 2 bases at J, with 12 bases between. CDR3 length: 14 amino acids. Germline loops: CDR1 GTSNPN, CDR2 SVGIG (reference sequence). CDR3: CAWSPGLSTDTQYF. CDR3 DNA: TGTGCCTGGAGCCCCGGCCTATCCACAGATACGCAGTATTTT.

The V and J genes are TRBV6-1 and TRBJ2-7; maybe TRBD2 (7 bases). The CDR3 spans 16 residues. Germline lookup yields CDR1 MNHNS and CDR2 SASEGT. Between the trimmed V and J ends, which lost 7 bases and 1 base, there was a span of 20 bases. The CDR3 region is CASTEGGEWRSYEQYF. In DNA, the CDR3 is TGTGCCAGCACTGAGGGGGGGGAGTGGCGTTCCTACGAGCAGTACTTC.

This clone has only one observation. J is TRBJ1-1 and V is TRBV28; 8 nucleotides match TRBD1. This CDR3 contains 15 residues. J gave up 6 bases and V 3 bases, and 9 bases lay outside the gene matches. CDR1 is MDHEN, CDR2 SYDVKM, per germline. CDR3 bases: TGTGCCAGCAGTTTGCCGACAGGGGTAAAATCTGAAGCTTTCTTT. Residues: CASSLPTGVKSEAFF.

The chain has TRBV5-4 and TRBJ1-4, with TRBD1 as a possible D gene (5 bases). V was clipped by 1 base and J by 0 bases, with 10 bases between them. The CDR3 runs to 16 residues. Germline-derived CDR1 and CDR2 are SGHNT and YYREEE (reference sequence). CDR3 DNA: TGTGCCAGCAGCTTGAAGACGGGGGCAACTAATGAAAAACTGTTTTTT. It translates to CASSLKTGATNEKLFF.

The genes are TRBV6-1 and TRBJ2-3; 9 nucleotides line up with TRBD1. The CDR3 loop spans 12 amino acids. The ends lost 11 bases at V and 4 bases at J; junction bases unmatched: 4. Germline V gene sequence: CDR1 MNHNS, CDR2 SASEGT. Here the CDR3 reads CAGGTGSDTQYF. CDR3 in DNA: TGTGCCGGCGGGACAGGGTCAGATACGCAGTATTTT.

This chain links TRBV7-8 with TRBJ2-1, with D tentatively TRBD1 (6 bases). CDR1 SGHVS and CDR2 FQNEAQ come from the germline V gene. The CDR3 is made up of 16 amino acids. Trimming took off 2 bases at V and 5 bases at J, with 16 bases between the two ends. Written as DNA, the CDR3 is TGTGCCAGCAGCTTAAGCAACGGACAGTACAACAATGAGCAGTTCTTC. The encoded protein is CASSLSNGQYNNEQFF.

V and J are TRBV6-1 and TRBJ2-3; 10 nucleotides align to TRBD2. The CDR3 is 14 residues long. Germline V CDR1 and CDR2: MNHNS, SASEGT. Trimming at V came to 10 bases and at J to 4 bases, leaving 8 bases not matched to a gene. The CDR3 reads CANHLAGVADTQYF. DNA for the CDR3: TGTGCCAACCATCTAGCGGGAGTTGCAGATACGCAGTATTTT.

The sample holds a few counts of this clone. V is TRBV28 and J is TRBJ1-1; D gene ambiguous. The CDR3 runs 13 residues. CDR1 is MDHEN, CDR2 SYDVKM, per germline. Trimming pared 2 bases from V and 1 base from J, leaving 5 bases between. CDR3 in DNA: TGTGCCAGCAGTTTAGCAACGAACACTGAAGCTTTCTTT. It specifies CASSLATNTEAFF.

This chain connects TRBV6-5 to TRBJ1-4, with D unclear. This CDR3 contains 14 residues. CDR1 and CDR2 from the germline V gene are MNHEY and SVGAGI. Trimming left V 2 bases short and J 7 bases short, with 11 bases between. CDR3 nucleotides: TGTGCCAGCAGTTACACTCCTACGAGTGAAAAACTGTTTTTT. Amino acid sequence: CASSYTPTSEKLFF.

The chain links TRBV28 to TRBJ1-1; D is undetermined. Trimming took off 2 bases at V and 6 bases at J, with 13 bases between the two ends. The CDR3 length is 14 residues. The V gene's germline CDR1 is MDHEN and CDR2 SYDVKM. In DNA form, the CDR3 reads TGTGCCAGCAGTTTAGGTTTGTTGGCTTCTGAAGCTTTCTTT. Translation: CASSLGLLASEAFF.